A selection of T cell receptor beta chains follows, all from one sample in a study of metastatic and nonmetastatic thyroid tumors. MiXCR reprocessed the PCR reads for TCRdb. The sample contains tens of thousands of clones, approximately 12% of which appear only once. Material for sequencing was tumor tissue. All receptors derive from a female donor with papillary thyroid cancer or a benign thyroid nodule (not recorded which). Some clones in this sample may be carry-over from other donors' samples. The CDR3 runs from the conserved cysteine through the conserved F or W. The D gene is left open where the match is weak. Clone size is shown for a subset of rows, as once, few, many or a class of expanded clone.

clone size	D gene	V gene	J gene	CDR3 DNA	CDR3 protein
many	NA	TRBV6-5	TRBJ2-7	TGTGCCAGCAGTTACTCCGTCCGCGCCCCCTCCTACGAGCAGTACTTC	CASSYSVRAPSYEQYF
many	TRBD1	TRBV29-1	TRBJ1-3	TGCAGCGTTGAAGGCGGGACAGGGGCCACGGGGACCTCTGGAAACACCATATATTTT	CSVEGGTGATGTSGNTIYF
many	TRBD1	TRBV14	TRBJ1-2	TGTGCCAGCAGCTCCCAAACAGGGGGCTACTATGGCTACACCTTC	CASSSQTGGYYGYTF
many	NA	TRBV20-1	TRBJ2-5	TGCAGTGCCTCAACCCAAGAGACCCAGTACTTC	CSASTQETQYF
many	NA	TRBV3-1	TRBJ1-2	TGTGCCAGCAGCCCGGAGGGGAGGGGTTACTATGGCTACACCTTC	CASSPEGRGYYGYTF
many	TRBD1	TRBV20-1	TRBJ1-2	TGCAGTGCTAGCGAGACAGGGAACTATGGCTACACCTTC	CSASETGNYGYTF
many	TRBD1	TRBV27	TRBJ2-7	TGTGCCAGCAGTTTCGGACAGGGAAAAACCTACGAGCAGTACTTC	CASSFGQGKTYEQYF
medium-sized	NA	TRBV7-9	TRBJ1-2	TGTGCCAGCAGCCCCCCTAACAGGGATGGCTACACCTTC	CASSPPNRDGYTF
NA	TRBD2	TRBV4-1	TRBJ2-5	TGCGCCAGCAGCCAAGCCACTAGCGGTGTTTACGGGACCCAGTACTTC	CASSQATSGVYGTQYF
few	NA	TRBV15	TRBJ1-2	TGTGCCACCAGCAGAGAGGTTCAGGGGGGCTACACCTTC	CATSREVQGGYTF
few	TRBD1	TRBV6-1	TRBJ2-5	TGTGCCAGCAGTGAAGCGACAGGGGGCCAAGATACCCAGTACTTC	CASSEATGGQDTQYF
many	NA	TRBV10-3	TRBJ2-3	TGTGCCATCAGCCCCTCGCGGGAAGGCTATACGCAGTATTTT	CAISPSREGYTQYF
NA	NA	TRBV12-3/TRBV12-4	TRBJ2-3	TGTGCCAGCAGTTTCGCGACAGTTCGGGGGCGGGATACGCAGTATTTT	CASSFATVRGRDTQYF
few	NA	TRBV29-1	TRBJ1-1	TGCAGCGGGGCGAGAGGGACCGAAGCTTTCTTT	CSGARGTEAFF
many	NA	TRBV28	TRBJ2-6	TGTGCCACCTGGAGGGGGGCCTCTGGGGCCAACGTCCTGACTTTC	CATWRGASGANVLTF
many	TRBD1	TRBV30	TRBJ2-7	TGTGCCTGGAGGGGGGACAGACCCTACGAGCAGTACTTC	CAWRGDRPYEQYF
many	NA	TRBV6-1	TRBJ1-1	TGTGCCAGCAGTTCCCAGGGAGTGTGGGGCCTGAACACTGAAGCTTTCTTT	CASSSQGVWGLNTEAFF
few	NA	TRBV29-1	TRBJ2-1	TGCAGCGTTGAGGAGGAGGGGGTTTGGGGTGAGCAGTTCTTC	CSVEEEGVWGEQFF
many	TRBD2	TRBV20-1	TRBJ2-1	TGCAGTGCTAGAGGAAAGCGGGACCTCTCCTACAATGAGCAGTTCTTC	CSARGKRDLSYNEQFF
many	TRBD2	TRBV11-1	TRBJ2-7	TGTGCCAGCAGCTCCGATTGGATGGGGAGCGGGAAAGTCCACGAGCAGTACTTC	CASSSDWMGSGKVHEQYF
many	TRBD2	TRBV20-1	TRBJ2-3	TGCAGTGCCCGGATAGCGGGAGGCTCCTCGGATACGCAGTATTTT	CSARIAGGSSDTQYF
few	NA	TRBV19	TRBJ2-1	TGTGCCAGTAGTTTGGGCAGATACAATGAGCAGTTCTTC	CASSLGRYNEQFF
many	NA	TRBV12-5	TRBJ1-4	TGTGCTAGTGGTTTGGTATTAAGTGAAAAACTGTTTTTT	CASGLVLSEKLFF
many	TRBD1	TRBV27	TRBJ1-4	TGTGCCAGCAGTTCCCTCGAGACAGGGGACGAAAAACTGTTTTTT	CASSSLETGDEKLFF
many	NA	TRBV12-3/TRBV12-4	TRBJ2-5	TGTGCCAGCAGTCTGGGGACGGTCCGAGAGACCCAGTACTTC	CASSLGTVRETQYF
many	TRBD2	TRBV12-3/TRBV12-4	TRBJ2-3	TGTGCCAGCAGGGGGGGGACTAGCGCCTTACTCAGCACAGATACGCAGTATTTT	CASRGGTSALLSTDTQYF
many	TRBD2	TRBV20-1	TRBJ2-2	TGCAGTGCTCAGCCGATTAGCGGGAGGGGAACCGGGGAGCTGTTTTTT	CSAQPISGRGTGELFF
many	NA	TRBV24-1	TRBJ1-2	TGTGCCACCAGTGATTTCAACAGTGGAGGCTACACCTTC	CATSDFNSGGYTF
many	NA	TRBV11-2	TRBJ2-3	TGTGCCAGCAGCCATTCCCTAGCGAGCACAGATACGCAGTATTTT	CASSHSLASTDTQYF
many	NA	TRBV20-1	TRBJ2-2	TGCAGTGCTAGAGCAGGGACCGCCGGGGAGCTGTTTTTT	CSARAGTAGELFF
many	NA	TRBV11-2	TRBJ1-1	TGTGCCAGCAGCTCGCGGGAGACAGGCGCGTGGCTGAACACTGAAGCTTTCTTT	CASSSRETGAWLNTEAFF
many	NA	TRBV9	TRBJ1-4	TGTGCCAGCACCCGAGAGGGTGGGGAAAAACTGTTTTTT	CASTREGGEKLFF
many	TRBD1	TRBV5-6	TRBJ2-7	TGTGCCAGCAGCGGATACAGGGGCCGAACCCCTTACGAGCAGTACTTC	CASSGYRGRTPYEQYF
many	TRBD2	TRBV4-1	TRBJ2-7	TGCGCCAGCAGCCAGGATGGACTAGCGGGAGACTTCGACGAGCAGTACTTC	CASSQDGLAGDFDEQYF
once	NA	TRBV11-2	TRBJ1-2	TGTGCCAGCAGAGACATCTATGGCTGCACATTC	CASRDIYGCTF
many	NA	TRBV6-1	TRBJ2-1	TGTGCCAGCAGTGTAGAGGGGAGCTCCTACAATGAGCAGTTCTTC	CASSVEGSSYNEQFF
many	NA	TRBV5-4	TRBJ2-7	TGTGCCAGCAGCTTGGAGGGATACGAGCAGTACTTC	CASSLEGYEQYF
many	NA	TRBV11-3	TRBJ2-7	TGTGCCAGCAGCTTAGGGTTCGGAGGGTACGAGCAGTACTTC	CASSLGFGGYEQYF
NA	TRBD2	TRBV7-2	TRBJ2-3	TGTGCCAGCAGCTTAGCCGGGACTAAAGGGAGGGGCCCAGATACGCAGTATTTT	CASSLAGTKGRGPDTQYF
many	TRBD1	TRBV5-1	TRBJ2-3	TGCGCCAGCAGGGCCCTGACAGGGGTTACAGATACGCAGTATTTT	CASRALTGVTDTQYF
NA	NA	TRBV5-4	TRBJ1-2	TGTGCCAGCAGCTTGGATCCAGGGGCGTGTAGGAGCGGCTACACCTTC	CASSLDPGACRSGYTF
many	TRBD2	TRBV20-1	TRBJ2-3	TGCAGTGCTCGACTCACTAGCGTTAGCACAGATACGCAGTATTTT	CSARLTSVSTDTQYF
many	NA	TRBV28	TRBJ1-2	TGTGCCAGCAGTTTGGGCCGGGACACCTATGGCTACACCTTC	CASSLGRDTYGYTF
NA	TRBD2	TRBV12-3/TRBV12-4	TRBJ2-3	TGTGCCAGCATGGAACTGGCCGGGGGGGCTACGCAGTATTTT	CASMELAGGATQYF
many	TRBD1	TRBV12-3/TRBV12-4	TRBJ1-2	TGTGCCAGCAGTCTGGGGACAGGTCTCTCCAGCTATGGCTACACCTTC	CASSLGTGLSSYGYTF
many	NA	TRBV18	TRBJ2-3	TGTGCCAGCTCACGTCTTAGCACAGATACGCAGTATTTT	CASSRLSTDTQYF
NA	NA	TRBV6-1	TRBJ2-2	TGTGCCAGCAGTGTTAGGTTGTTGAACACCGGGGAGCTGTTTTTT	CASSVRLLNTGELFF
many	TRBD1	TRBV28	TRBJ1-2	TGTGCCAGCAGGGGGACAGGGGATAACTATGGCTACACCTTC	CASRGTGDNYGYTF
many	NA	TRBV5-1	TRBJ1-5	TGCGCCAGCAGTTTGGGCGGACACAATCAGCCCCAGCATTTT	CASSLGGHNQPQHF
many	NA	TRBV5-1	TRBJ1-1	TGCGCCAGCAGCCCTCAACAAGGGGGGGGCACTGAAGCTTTCTTT	CASSPQQGGGTEAFF
many	NA	TRBV15	TRBJ2-3	TGTGCCACCAGCAGAGATAAGAGAAATACGCAGTATTTT	CATSRDKRNTQYF
many	TRBD1	TRBV6-1	TRBJ1-6	TGTGCCATCCCGACAGGGAAGAATTCACCCCTCCACTTT	CAIPTGKNSPLHF